The T cell receptor beta chain described here comes from a study of patients and donors after allogeneic stem cell transplantation. TCRdb recomputed calls from the RT-PCR reads with MiXCR, one row per CDR3 protein. Here the sample spans over a thousand distinct CDR3 sequences, roughly 38% being singletons. A few counts support this clonotype. This CDR3 has 11 amino acids. Germline V gives CDR1 MNHNS, CDR2 SASEGT. V shed 7 bases and J shed 2 bases, with 6 bases lying between them. The source material was blood, either unsorted or a sorted T cell fraction (not recorded which). The rearrangement joins TRBV6-1 to TRBJ2-7; D may be TRBD2 (5 bases). This receptor was obtained from a human donor who was either an allogeneic HSCT recipient or a stem cell or donor lymphocyte infusion donor (not recorded which). It is not recorded whose cells these are; they may come from a transplant donor. As DNA, the CDR3 is TGTGCCAGCAAGCGGACCTACGAGCAGTACTTC. Amino acid sequence: CASKRTYEQYF.